Following are 27 T cell receptor beta chains from one sample sequenced in a study of naive and memory T cell subsets. The SP2 primer and nested alpha and beta constant region primers amplified ligated cDNA in four rounds. TCRdb fed the 5' RACE reads into MiXCR, producing one record per CDR3 protein. Of 55,000 to 70,000 distinct CDR3 sequences detected, under 10% appear once; the ten largest clones hold roughly 8.9%. An oligonucleotide containing a UMI was ligated to the 3' end of TCR cDNA. The receptors were sampled from a female donor in good health.

As regards this clonotype: Since a much larger clone is just one base distant, this may be a read error. The rearrangement uses TRBV6-1 and TRBJ1-5, with D unresolved. Trimming stripped 8 bases from V and 7 bases from J, with 12 bases between. CDR1 is MNHNS and CDR2 is SASEGT in the germline V gene. This CDR3 contains 12 residues. CDR3 region: CASGPIFQPQHF. As DNA, the CDR3 is TGTGCCAGCGGTCCGATATTCCAGCCCCAGCATTTT.

This clonotype was seen a handful of times. A junction boundary mismatches the germline segment, possibly from a read error. The chain recombines TRBV7-7 with TRBJ2-3; unclear D gene. The CDR3 has 19 amino acids. Looked up from germline, CDR1 is SSHAT and CDR2 is FNYEAQ (reference sequence). The CDR3 DNA follows: TGTGCTAGCAGCTTAGATACCGGGCCCGATATCTCTAGCACAGATACGCAGTATTTT. It yields the protein CASSLDTGPDISSTDTQYF.

This clonotype was observed a handful of times. This chain's CDR3 is CASSPLGQLNTEAFF. CDR3 DNA sequence: TGTGCCAGCTCACCGTTGGGACAGCTGAACACTGAAGCTTTCTTT. The chain recombines TRBV18 with TRBJ1-1, with 7 positions matching TRBD1. CDR1 is KGHSH and CDR2 is LQKENI in the germline V gene. CDR3 size: 15 residues. With 3 bases clipped from V and 0 bases from J, the junction kept 4 bases outside the gene matches.

This clonotype was detected ten times or more. V is TRBV6-1 and J is TRBJ1-1; 7 bases are shared with TRBD1. The germline CDR1 and CDR2 sequences are MNHNS and SASEGT. The CDR3 consists of 13 residues. V was clipped by 6 bases and J by 7 bases; unmatched bases: 8. The CDR3 reads CASSGRTGVEAFF. CDR3 nucleotides: TGTGCCAGCAGCGGGAGAACAGGGGTTGAAGCTTTCTTT.

This clonotype has a handful of counts. The V gene is TRBV9, the J gene TRBJ2-7, with D unclear. Between the trimmed V and J ends, which lost 2 bases and 0 bases, there was a span of 9 bases. The CDR3 loop spans 14 amino acids. Germline loops: CDR1 SGDLS, CDR2 YYNGEE. The CDR3 DNA follows: TGTGCCAGCAGCGTTATGATAAGCTCCTACGAGCAGTACTTC. Translated, it gives CASSVMISSYEQYF.

This clonotype was picked up many times. This chain uses TRBV21-1 with TRBJ2-7; the D call TRBD2 from the table was never checked on the DNA. TRBV21-1 is a known pseudogene. CDR3 length: 16 amino acids. In nucleotides, the CDR3 is TGTGCCAGCAGCCCGACCGTCGGGGTCGAGGGATGCGAGCAGTACTTC. Amino acids: CASSPTVGVEGCEQYF.

J is TRBJ2-5 and V is TRBV29-1; D possibly corresponds to TRBD2 (5 bases). Germline lookup yields CDR1 SQVTM and CDR2 ANQGSEA. Trimming left V 3 bases short and J 2 bases short, with 13 bases between. The CDR3 runs 14 residues. CDR3 DNA: TGCAGCGTTGAGTGGCTTACGGGGCAAGAGACCCAGTACTTC. It translates to CSVEWLTGQETQYF.

In this sample, this clonotype turned up a few times. V and J are TRBV7-6 and TRBJ1-6; D is undetermined. This CDR3 is built from 16 residues. V lost 1 base, J lost 7 bases, and 14 bases lay in between. Per the germline V gene, CDR1 is SGHVS and CDR2 is FNYEAQ. The CDR3 DNA follows: TGTGCCAGCAGCTTAGACACTGCTGGGGTAAATTCACCCCTCCACTTT. The encoded protein is CASSLDTAGVNSPLHF.

J is TRBJ2-1 and V is TRBV12-3 or TRBV12-4, with D perhaps TRBD2 (6 bases). Between the trimmed V and J ends, which lost 2 bases and 4 bases, there was a span of 9 bases. The CDR3 runs 14 residues. CDR3 sequence reads: CASSLRRGYNEQFF. CDR3 DNA sequence: TGTGCCAGCAGTTTACGGCGGGGATACAATGAGCAGTTCTTC.

In its sample, this clonotype was seen many times. The chain links TRBV7-2 to TRBJ1-1; maybe TRBD1 (5 bases). The CDR3 extends over 16 amino acids. Germline CDR1 and CDR2: SGHTA and FQGNSA. The V gene lost 5 bases and the J gene lost 3 bases, with 19 bases spanning the gap. The CDR3 reads CASSARAQGGDTEAFF. CDR3 nucleotide sequence: TGTGCCAGCAGCGCCCGCGCCCAGGGAGGAGACACTGAAGCTTTCTTT. Full variable domain (missing parts from reference TRBV7-2 and TRBJ1-1): GAGVSQSPSNKVTEKGKDVELRCDPISGHTALYWYRQSLGQGLEFLIYFQGNSAPDKSGLPSDRFSAERTGGSVSTLTIQRTQQEDSAVYLCASSARAQGGDTEAFFGQGTRLTVV.

This clonotype was counted only a few times. V gene TRBV12-3 or TRBV12-4 combines with J gene TRBJ2-3; 8 bases agree with TRBD1. V shed 5 bases, J shed 3 bases, and the junction held 10 bases outside the gene matches. The CDR3 is 16 residues long. CDR3 protein: CASSDQSGGRTDTQYF. CDR3 DNA: TGTGCCAGCAGTGACCAGTCAGGGGGCCGTACAGATACGCAGTATTTT.

This clonotype has only one observation. The chain joins TRBV12-5 to TRBJ2-7, with 7 nucleotides matching TRBD1. CDR1 is LGHNT and CDR2 is FRNRAP in the germline V gene. The CDR3 has 16 amino acids. Trimming took 1 base from V and 2 from J; bases not matched to a gene: 8. CDR3 sequence (DNA): TGTGCTAGTGGTTTGGGCCCGCCGGGACAGACCTACGAGCAGTACTTC. This gives the protein CASGLGPPGQTYEQYF.

The CDR3 sequence is CASSLRWGETQYF. The DNA for the CDR3 is TGTGCCAGCAGCTTAAGATGGGGAGAGACCCAGTACTTC. The chain joins TRBV7-9 to TRBJ2-5; D gene ambiguous. CDR1 is SEHNR and CDR2 is FQNEAQ in the germline V gene (reference sequence). The CDR3 covers 13 residues. Trimming pared 2 bases from V and 4 bases from J, leaving 8 bases between. The variable domain in full, completed from reference TRBV7-9 and TRBJ2-5, reads DTGVSQNPRHKITKRGQNVTFRCDPISEHNRLYWYRQTLGQGPEFLTYFQNEAQLEKSRLLSDRFSAERPKGSFSTLEIQRTEQGDSAMYLCASSLRWGETQYFGPGTRLLVL.

This clonotype showed up many times. V gene TRBV2 combines with J gene TRBJ2-7, with 9 positions matching TRBD1. The length of the CDR3 is 15 residues. Germline assignment: CDR1 SNHLY and CDR2 FYNNEI. V shed 4 bases, J shed 6 bases, and the junction held 10 bases outside the gene matches. The CDR3 spells CASSVSGQGRGEQYF. CDR3 DNA sequence: TGTGCCAGCAGTGTATCGGGACAGGGACGTGGCGAGCAGTACTTC.

This clonotype has just one count. CDR3 sequence (DNA): TGTGCCAGCAGCCCCGGACAGGGCCGCTCTGGGGCCAACGTCCTGACTTTC. Its translation is CASSPGQGRSGANVLTF. The V call is TRBV7-9, the J call TRBJ2-6; 8 bases are shared with TRBD1. V shed 5 bases and J 0 bases; nucleotides not matched to a gene: 6. CDR1 is SEHNR and CDR2 is FQNEAQ in the germline V gene (reference sequence). The CDR3 loop spans 17 amino acids.

This clonotype was seen at least ten times. This rearrangement joins TRBV5-4 to TRBJ1-2, with no clear D. V was trimmed by 4 bases and J by 0 bases, leaving 28 bases between them. CDR3 length equals 20 residues. Germline V CDR1 and CDR2: SGHNT, YYREEE (reference sequence). The CDR3 DNA follows: TGTGCCAGCAGCCGGGAGGTCCCTATACCCGCCACCGTAGCTAACTATGGCTACACCTTC. Its translation is CASSREVPIPATVANYGYTF.

The sample holds a few counts of this clonotype. The chain carries TRBV29-1 and TRBJ2-1, with TRBD2 identical over 11 bases. Germline values: CDR1 SQVTM, CDR2 ANQGSEA. Trimming at V came to 6 bases and at J to 3 bases, leaving 7 bases not matched to a gene. The CDR3 length is 15 residues. The CDR3 loop reads CSVEKTSGGYNEQFF. The CDR3 bases are TGCAGCGTGGAGAAAACTAGCGGGGGCTACAATGAGCAGTTCTTC.

A few counts support this clonotype. This rearrangement joins TRBV20-1 to TRBJ1-1; D ambiguous. CDR3 length: 12 residues. Germline V gene data show CDR1 as DFQATT and CDR2 as SNEGSKA (reference sequence). Trimming removed 3 bases at V and 0 bases at J, with 5 bases between. The CDR3: CSARSLNTEAFF. The CDR3 region has the DNA TGCAGTGCTAGGAGTCTGAACACTGAAGCTTTCTTT.

This clonotype has more than one count but fewer than ten. J is TRBJ1-4 and V is TRBV25-1; the D gene is possibly TRBD1 (5 bases). The CDR3 extends over 16 amino acids. Trimming took 2 bases from V and 7 from J, leaving 17 bases between them. Germline CDR1 MGHDK, CDR2 SYGVNS. Here the CDR3 reads CASSEHPAGLSEKLFF. In DNA form, the CDR3 reads TGTGCCAGCAGTGAACACCCAGCAGGGTTAAGTGAAAAACTGTTTTTT.

This clonotype came up a few times. The chain carries TRBV7-2 and TRBJ2-1; 9 bases agree with TRBD2. Germline V CDR1 and CDR2: SGHTA, FQGNSA. J lost 4 bases, V lost 5 bases, and 9 bases had no gene match. This CDR3 is 16 amino acids long. The DNA for the CDR3 is TGTGCCAGCAGCCGCGGCGGGGGGGACAGTTACAATGAGCAGTTCTTC. It translates to CASSRGGGDSYNEQFF. The entire variable domain, with the rest obtained from reference TRBV7-2 and TRBJ2-1, is as follows: GAGVSQSPSNKVTEKGKDVELRCDPISGHTALYWYRQSLGQGLEFLIYFQGNSAPDKSGLPSDRFSAERTGGSVSTLTIQRTQQEDSAVYLCASSRGGGDSYNEQFFGPGTRLTVL.

Many counts were recorded for this clonotype. The V call is TRBV28, the J call TRBJ2-1; D is possibly TRBD1 or TRBD2 (6 bases each). The V end was cut by 5 bases, the J end by 4 bases, with 15 bases between. This CDR3 is built from 15 residues. Germline lookup yields CDR1 MDHEN and CDR2 SYDVKM. The CDR3 DNA reads TGTGCCAGCAGTGAGGGGGGAAGAAGGTACAATGAGCAGTTCTTC. Translated: CASSEGGRRYNEQFF.

This clonotype was seen a few times. The chain is built from TRBV2 and TRBJ1-6; D gene uncertain. Germline V lookup: CDR1 SNHLY, CDR2 FYNNEI. Trimming took off 3 bases at V and 0 bases at J, with 6 bases between the two ends. CDR3 length equals 15 residues. The CDR3 sequence is CASSEESSYNSPLHF. The CDR3, as DNA: TGTGCCAGCAGTGAGGAGAGCTCCTATAATTCACCCCTCCACTTT.

This clonotype was seen ten or more times. This chain joins TRBV6-5 and TRBJ1-5; 9 bases are a match to TRBD1. The germline gives CDR1 MNHEY, CDR2 SVGAGI. The CDR3 runs 13 residues. V lost 6 bases and J lost 5; bases outside the gene matches: 2. The CDR3 reads CASRRTGDQPQHF. The CDR3 DNA sequence: TGTGCCAGCAGAAGGACAGGGGATCAGCCCCAGCATTTT.

This clonotype was counted many times. The V and J genes are TRBV29-1 and TRBJ1-1, with a possible D match to TRBD1 (6 bases). This CDR3 is built from 13 residues. Trimming stripped 7 bases from V and 3 bases from J, with 15 bases between. In germline, CDR1 is SQVTM, CDR2 ANQGSEA. CDR3 protein: CSARTGSDTEAFF. In DNA, the CDR3 is TGCAGCGCTCGCACAGGGTCGGACACTGAAGCTTTCTTT.

In regard to this clonotype: Just one base apart from a much larger clone, this may be a read error. The chain links TRBV12-3 or TRBV12-4 to TRBJ1-1, with 8 bases matching TRBD1. The CDR3 is 14 residues long. J gave up 6 bases and V 6 bases, and 9 bases lay outside the gene matches. Here the CDR3 reads CASSITGGGAEAFF. Written as DNA, the CDR3 is TGTGCCAGCAGCATAACAGGGGGGGGCGCTGAAGCTTTCTTT.

This clonotype was counted a few times. The chain couples TRBV10-2 to TRBJ1-1; D possibly corresponds to TRBD1 (5 bases). Germline CDR1 and CDR2: WSHSY and SAAADI. The CDR3 sequence is 15 residues long. Trimming took off 5 bases at V and 1 base at J, with 14 bases between the two ends. The CDR3: CASSSGRATNTEAFF. CDR3 DNA: TGCGCCAGCAGTTCAGGGAGGGCGACGAACACTGAAGCTTTCTTT.

This clonotype has a count of ten or more. The rearrangement links TRBV28 to TRBJ1-1; no clear D gene. The ends were cut back, 3 bases at V and 7 bases at J, with 9 bases in the middle. CDR1 MDHEN and CDR2 SYDVKM come from the germline V gene. The CDR3 contains 12 residues. CDR3 in amino acids: CASSFGLGEAFF. The CDR3, as DNA: TGTGCCAGCAGTTTCGGGTTAGGTGAAGCTTTCTTT.